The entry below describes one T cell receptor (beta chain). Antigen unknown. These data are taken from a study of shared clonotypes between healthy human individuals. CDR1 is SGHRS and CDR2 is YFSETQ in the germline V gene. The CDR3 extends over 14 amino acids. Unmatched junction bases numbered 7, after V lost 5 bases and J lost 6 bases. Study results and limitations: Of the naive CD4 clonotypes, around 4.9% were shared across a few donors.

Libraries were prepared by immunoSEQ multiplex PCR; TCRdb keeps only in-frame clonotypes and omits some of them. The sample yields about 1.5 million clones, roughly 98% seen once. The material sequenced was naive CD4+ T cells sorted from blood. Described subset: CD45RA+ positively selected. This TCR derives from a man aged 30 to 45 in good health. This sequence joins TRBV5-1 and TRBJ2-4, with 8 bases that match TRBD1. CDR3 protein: CASSPRGRGNIQYF. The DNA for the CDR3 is TGCGCCAGCAGTCCCAGGGGGCGAGGAAACATTCAGTACTTC.